This T cell receptor beta chain was obtained from a study of T-cell reconstitution after alpha-beta-depleted transplantation in children. Overall study results and limits: Reportedly, alpha-beta T cells present about two months post-transplant originated from several hundred expanded clones of graft origin. The main origin of T-cell counts and diversity one year after transplant was newly produced T cells.

This clonotype has ten or more counts. The antigen is unknown. It was with unique molecular identifiers that the TCRbeta library was prepared. TCRdb itself ran the PCR reads through MiXCR, one entry per CDR3 protein. The top ten clones hold more than 5.5% of a sample with 200,000 to 250,000 distinct CDR3 sequences, 6.6% of them seen once. Sequencing was performed on PBMCs, taken before TCRalphabeta/CD19-depleted stem cell transplant. This receptor was taken from a boy aged 2 to 9 with acute lymphoblastic leukemia, due to receive a stem cell transplant.

This CDR3 reads CASSLSPAVNTGELFF. In nucleotides, the CDR3 is TGTGCCAGCAGTTTATCACCAGCTGTGAACACCGGGGAGCTGTTTTTT. This chain joins TRBV27 and TRBJ2-2; D is unresolved. This CDR3 is 16 amino acids long. Germline V gene lookup returns CDR1 MNHEY and CDR2 SMNVEV (reference sequence). V lost 0 bases and J lost 1, with 9 bases in between.